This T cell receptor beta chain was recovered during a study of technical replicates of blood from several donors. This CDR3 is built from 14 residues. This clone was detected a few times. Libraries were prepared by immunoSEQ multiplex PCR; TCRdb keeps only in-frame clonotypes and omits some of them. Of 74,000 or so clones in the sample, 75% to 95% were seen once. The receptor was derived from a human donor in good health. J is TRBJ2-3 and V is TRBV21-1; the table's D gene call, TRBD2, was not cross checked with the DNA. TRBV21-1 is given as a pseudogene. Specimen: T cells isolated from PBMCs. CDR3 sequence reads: CASSKLVHADTQYF. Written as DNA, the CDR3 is TGTGCCAGCAGCAAACTAGTCCACGCAGATACGCAGTATTTT.